The clone carrying this TCR beta chain came up many times. As yet, its antigen is unknown. These data belong to a study of identical twins. cDNA molecules carried unique molecular identifiers, and template switching added a universal primer site. TCRdb redid the calling of the 5' RACE reads with MiXCR, one entry per CDR3 protein. The sample carries 1.5 million or so distinct CDR3 sequences, about 31% recorded once. Notes on the study in general: Part of the zero-insertion signal could reflect confounding by invariant MAIT and iNKT cells. Models underestimated how often monozygotic twins shared out-of-frame TCR alpha. Conclusions rested on cross-sectional statistics rather than following the same donors.

The sample consisted of cord blood. The TCR sequence derives from a newborn girl in good health.

In DNA, the CDR3 is TGTGCCACCAGCAGATATCGGACAGAAGACGAGCAGTACTTC. Protein product: CATSRYRTEDEQYF. The genes are TRBV15 and TRBJ2-7; the D gene is possibly TRBD1 (6 bases). This CDR3 spans 14 amino acids. Germline CDR1 and CDR2: LNHNV and YYDKDF (reference sequence). V gave up 2 bases and J gave up 5 bases, with 13 bases separating them.